Listed below are T cell receptor beta chains from one sample, sequenced in a study of Ad26.COV2.S vaccination and SARS-CoV-2 variants. TCRdb keeps only in-frame clones here, not all; method: immunoSEQ multiplex PCR. The sample includes about 460,000 clones, about 89% of them seen just once. Sequenced here: peripheral blood, sampled in a trial of Ad26.COV2.S vaccine versus placebo. These TCRs come from a person aged 18 to 59 who received the Ad26.COV2.S COVID-19 vaccine or a placebo. Both conserved end residues are part of each CDR3. A D gene is named only where the DNA matches it firmly. Only some rows state a clone size, as once, few, many or a class for expanded clones.

cdr3_nt: TGTGCCAGCAGTCCAGGGACACTCAATCAGCCCCAGCATTTT
cdr3_aa: CASSPGTLNQPQHF
v_call: TRBV27
j_call: TRBJ1-5
d_call: -
clone_size: once

cdr3_nt: TGTGCCAGCAGTCAAGGGACTAGCGGAAAAGAGACCCAGTACTTC
cdr3_aa: CASSQGTSGKETQYF
v_call: TRBV6-2/TRBV6-3
j_call: TRBJ2-5
d_call: TRBD2
clone_size: -

cdr3_nt: TGTGCCAGCAGCGTAGGAGGGACAGGCCTTGTGGCAACTAATGAAAAACTGTTTTTT
cdr3_aa: CASSVGGTGLVATNEKLFF
v_call: TRBV9
j_call: TRBJ1-4
d_call: TRBD1
clone_size: -

cdr3_nt: TGTGCCAGCAGCGAGGGGAGAGGGTGGACCGGGGAGCTGTTTTTT
cdr3_aa: CASSEGRGWTGELFF
v_call: TRBV9
j_call: TRBJ2-2
d_call: -
clone_size: -

cdr3_nt: TGTGCCTGGAAGCTGGATCTTAGCTACGAGCAGTACTTC
cdr3_aa: CAWKLDLSYEQYF
v_call: TRBV30
j_call: TRBJ2-7
d_call: -
clone_size: once

cdr3_nt: TGTGCCAGCAGTTACTCTTTGGCGGGGGATACGCAGTATTTT
cdr3_aa: CASSYSLAGDTQYF
v_call: TRBV6-2/TRBV6-3
j_call: TRBJ2-3
d_call: -
clone_size: -

cdr3_nt: TGTGCCAGCAGCTACCGGACAGAAGCTTTCTTT
cdr3_aa: CASSYRTEAFF
v_call: TRBV7-9
j_call: TRBJ1-1
d_call: -
clone_size: -

cdr3_nt: TGTGCCAGCAGCCCCCTGCCTGGCGGTAGACAGGGGACCGAGCAGTACTTC
cdr3_aa: CASSPLPGGRQGTEQYF
v_call: TRBV7-9
j_call: TRBJ2-7
d_call: TRBD1
clone_size: many

cdr3_nt: TGTGCCAGCAGTTATCCTATCGGGGGCACAGATACGCAGTATTTT
cdr3_aa: CASSYPIGGTDTQYF
v_call: TRBV6-2/TRBV6-3
j_call: TRBJ2-3
d_call: -
clone_size: -

cdr3_nt: TGTGCCAGCAGTTCGGGACAGGGCTTGAACCGTGGCTACACCTTC
cdr3_aa: CASSSGQGLNRGYTF
v_call: TRBV28
j_call: TRBJ1-2
d_call: TRBD1
clone_size: -

cdr3_nt: TGTGCCAGTAGTAGAACAGGGGCCTACCCCTACAATGAGCAGTTCTTC
cdr3_aa: CASSRTGAYPYNEQFF
v_call: TRBV19
j_call: TRBJ2-1
d_call: TRBD1
clone_size: -

cdr3_nt: TGTGCCAGCAGTGATGACGGGACGGTCTCCTACAATGAGCAGTTCTTC
cdr3_aa: CASSDDGTVSYNEQFF
v_call: TRBV27
j_call: TRBJ2-1
d_call: -
clone_size: -

cdr3_nt: TGTGCCAGCACTTCGGACGGGCGATCTGGGGCCAACGTCCTGACTTTC
cdr3_aa: CASTSDGRSGANVLTF
v_call: TRBV9
j_call: TRBJ2-6
d_call: -
clone_size: -

cdr3_nt: TGCGCCAGCAGCCAAGGGTCGATGAACACTGAAGCTTTCTTT
cdr3_aa: CASSQGSMNTEAFF
v_call: TRBV4-3
j_call: TRBJ1-1
d_call: -
clone_size: -

cdr3_nt: TGTGCCAGCAGCCGGACAGGGCGGTATAAAAAACTGTTTTTT
cdr3_aa: CASSRTGRYKKLFF
v_call: TRBV28
j_call: TRBJ1-4
d_call: TRBD1
clone_size: -

cdr3_nt: TGCAGCGTCCTCACGACCCGAAGGGGCCCCGGGGAGCTGTTTTTT
cdr3_aa: CSVLTTRRGPGELFF
v_call: TRBV29-1
j_call: TRBJ2-2
d_call: -
clone_size: few

cdr3_nt: TGTGCCAGCAGCTCCCCTGCGCCTGGGGACGAGCAGTACTTC
cdr3_aa: CASSSPAPGDEQYF
v_call: TRBV7-2
j_call: TRBJ2-7
d_call: -
clone_size: -

cdr3_nt: TGTGCCAGCAGCTTAGTTGGCACGATGAACACTGAAGCTTTCTTT
cdr3_aa: CASSLVGTMNTEAFF
v_call: TRBV7-8
j_call: TRBJ1-1
d_call: -
clone_size: -

cdr3_nt: TGTGCCAGCAGCCAAGTTTTAGGACTAGCGGGGGTGCCGAACACCGGGGAGCTGTTTTTT
cdr3_aa: CASSQVLGLAGVPNTGELFF
v_call: TRBV4-2
j_call: TRBJ2-2
d_call: TRBD2
clone_size: -

cdr3_nt: TGTGCCAGCAGCCTAGCGGGGAAAGACAATGAGCAGTTCTTC
cdr3_aa: CASSLAGKDNEQFF
v_call: TRBV3-1/TRBV3-2
j_call: TRBJ2-1
d_call: TRBD2
clone_size: -

cdr3_nt: TGTGCCAGCAGTGACCTCGGACTAGTAGTCTACGAGCAGTACTTC
cdr3_aa: CASSDLGLVVYEQYF
v_call: TRBV2
j_call: TRBJ2-7
d_call: TRBD2
clone_size: -

cdr3_nt: TGTGCCAGCAGTGAGCAGGGGGCGTATCACAATCAGCCCCAGCATTTT
cdr3_aa: CASSEQGAYHNQPQHF
v_call: TRBV2
j_call: TRBJ1-5
d_call: TRBD1
clone_size: -

cdr3_nt: TGCGCCAGCAGCCAAGAACTCAAGGTATACGTCGATGGCTACACCTTC
cdr3_aa: CASSQELKVYVDGYTF
v_call: TRBV4-1
j_call: TRBJ1-2
d_call: -
clone_size: -

cdr3_nt: TGTGCCATCCAGGGGGACGGCTACACCTTC
cdr3_aa: CAIQGDGYTF
v_call: TRBV28
j_call: TRBJ1-2
d_call: TRBD1
clone_size: few

cdr3_nt: TGTGCCAGCAGCCAATCTCCCCAGGCGAACACCGGGGAGCTGTTTTTT
cdr3_aa: CASSQSPQANTGELFF
v_call: TRBV3-1/TRBV3-2
j_call: TRBJ2-2
d_call: -
clone_size: -

cdr3_nt: TGTGCCAGCGGACTAACGATCCAGCCCCAGCATTTT
cdr3_aa: CASGLTIQPQHF
v_call: TRBV6-1
j_call: TRBJ1-5
d_call: -
clone_size: -

cdr3_nt: TGTGCCAGCAGCTTAGGTACGGGACAGGGCGGCACTGAAGCTTTCTTT
cdr3_aa: CASSLGTGQGGTEAFF
v_call: TRBV7-6
j_call: TRBJ1-1
d_call: TRBD1
clone_size: -

cdr3_nt: TGTGCCAGCAGGTTCGGACATAGCATGAACACTGAAGCTTTCTTT
cdr3_aa: CASRFGHSMNTEAFF
v_call: TRBV5-8
j_call: TRBJ1-1
d_call: -
clone_size: once

cdr3_nt: TGTGCCAGCAGCTTGACAGACAGTGGCACTGAAGCTTTCTTT
cdr3_aa: CASSLTDSGTEAFF
v_call: TRBV7-2
j_call: TRBJ1-1
d_call: -
clone_size: -

cdr3_nt: TGTGCCAGCAGCCTCGCTGTCGGAAACAATCAGCCCCAGCATTTT
cdr3_aa: CASSLAVGNNQPQHF
v_call: TRBV7-2
j_call: TRBJ1-5
d_call: -
clone_size: -

cdr3_nt: TGCGCCAGCAGCCATGACGGGACAGGGAGGGAAAAACTGTTTTTT
cdr3_aa: CASSHDGTGREKLFF
v_call: TRBV4-3
j_call: TRBJ1-4
d_call: TRBD1
clone_size: -

cdr3_nt: TGTGCCAGCAGTCAACCTAACTCAGCTAACTATGGCTACACCTTC
cdr3_aa: CASSQPNSANYGYTF
v_call: TRBV6-2/TRBV6-3
j_call: TRBJ1-2
d_call: -
clone_size: once